This T cell receptor (beta chain) was retrieved from a study of tumor-infiltrating lymphocytes in oesophageal squamous cell carcinoma. TCRdb processed the PCR reads anew with MiXCR; each CDR3 protein has one entry. Among about 21,000 distinct CDR3 sequences listed, 35% to 45% were seen once. The germline V and J ends were trimmed by 5 bases and 9 bases, with 17 bases remaining between them. The CDR3 extends over 14 amino acids. The germline V gene encodes CDR1 SGHTA and CDR2 FQGTGA. This clonotype was seen repeatedly, ten times or more. This TCR came from a male donor with esophageal squamous cell carcinoma. Sequencing was carried out using esophageal tumor tissue. The rearrangement uses TRBV7-3 and TRBJ2-1; perhaps D is TRBD1 or TRBD2 (5 bases each). The CDR3 coding sequence is TGTGCCAGCAGCCCGGCAGGGCGGGCGGCTGAGCAGTTCTTC. This gives the protein CASSPAGRAAEQFF.